Listed below are T cell receptor beta chains from one sample, sequenced in a study of blood T cell repertoires in COVID-19. Produced via immunoSEQ multiplex PCR; TCRdb's table is partial and in-frame only. Of under 300,000 clones listed, about nine tenths were seen once; the top ten hold around 16%. Material for sequencing was PBMCs or T cells enriched from blood (not recorded which). The receptors shown here come from a man aged 18 to 29 who had recovered from COVID-19. Each CDR3 is given with its conserved first and last residue. Each record gives: clone size, D gene, J gene, V gene, CDR3 DNA, CDR3 protein. A D gene is named only where the DNA matches it firmly. The listing skips clone size in some rows; elsewhere it reads once, few, many or a size class.

>.|.|TRBJ1-4|TRBV5-5
TGTGCCAGCAGCTTCCTACAGGGAAGGTCGGAAAAACTGTTTTTT
CASSFLQGRSEKLFF
>.|TRBD2|TRBJ2-7|TRBV6-5
TGTGCCAGTTATAGCGGGGGGGCCCCCTACGAGCAGTACTTC
CASYSGGAPYEQYF
>once|TRBD2|TRBJ2-7|TRBV6-1
TGTGCCAGCAGTGAGACTAGCGGGGTTGTCGAGCAGTACTTC
CASSETSGVVEQYF
>.|TRBD1|TRBJ1-2|TRBV25-1
TGTGCCAGCCAGAAACAGGGGAATTTTGATGGCTACACCTTC
CASQKQGNFDGYTF
>.|TRBD2|TRBJ2-1|TRBV28
TGTGCCAGCAGTTCCCCGGGGGGTCTGCTGGGTCGATACAATGAGCAGTTCTTC
CASSSPGGLLGRYNEQFF
>.|TRBD2|TRBJ2-1|TRBV5-4
TGTGCCAGCAGAGGGCCTCCGAGACTAGCGGAATACAATGAGCAGTTCTTC
CASRGPPRLAEYNEQFF
>.|TRBD2|TRBJ2-1|TRBV27
TGTGCCAGCAGTTTAACCCCTCCTAGCGGGGGGATTACCTACAATGAGCAGTTCTTC
CASSLTPPSGGITYNEQFF
>.|.|TRBJ2-2|TRBV7-6
TGTGCCAGCAGCTTAGTCGTGGCAGCCGGGGAGCTGTTTTTT
CASSLVVAAGELFF
>.|.|TRBJ2-2|TRBV7-3
TGTGCCAGCAGCTCATTTAGCGGAAACACCGGGGAGCTGTTTTTT
CASSSFSGNTGELFF
>few|.|TRBJ2-7|TRBV4-2
TGTGCCAGCAGCCAAGCCCCCCAGGGAAGCTCCTACGAGCAGTACTTC
CASSQAPQGSSYEQYF
>once|.|TRBJ1-2|TRBV5-1
TGCGCCAGCAGCTTGGGGCAGGGAAACTATGGCTACACCTTC
CASSLGQGNYGYTF
>.|.|TRBJ1-6|TRBV27
TGTGCCAGCAGGGTACAGGGAAGTTCACCCCTCCACTTT
CASRVQGSSPLHF
>.|.|TRBJ2-2|TRBV6-2/TRBV6-3
TGTGCCAGCAGTGATTCAGGGTCCGGGGAGCTGTTTTTT
CASSDSGSGELFF
>.|TRBD2|TRBJ2-3|TRBV7-9
TGTGCCAGCAGCTTAGCCCGGGGGGGGAACACAGATACGCAGTATTTT
CASSLARGGNTDTQYF
>.|.|TRBJ2-3|TRBV5-1
TGCGCCAGCAGCTTGGATGCGGTCGGCACAGATACGCAGTATTTT
CASSLDAVGTDTQYF
>few|.|TRBJ1-3|TRBV7-9
TGTGCCAGCAGCTTAGGGCAGCCTAGCTCTGGAAACACCATATATTTT
CASSLGQPSSGNTIYF
>.|.|TRBJ2-2|TRBV14
TGTGCCAGCAGCCAATTACAAGGGCCCTCGCAGGGAGGGGAGCTGTTTTTT
CASSQLQGPSQGGELFF
>.|.|TRBJ2-2|TRBV3-1/TRBV3-2
TGTGCCAGCAGCCAATGGCAGTCGAACACCGGGGAGCTGTTTTTT
CASSQWQSNTGELFF
>.|TRBD2|TRBJ2-5|TRBV19
TGTGCCAGTAGTATACGGGGACTAGCGGGAGCGTCATCTGGGACCCAGTACTTC
CASSIRGLAGASSGTQYF
>.|.|TRBJ1-1|TRBV4-1
TGCGCCAGCAGAGCAAGCTCAGGTCGAGCTTTCTTT
CASRASSGRAFF
>.|TRBD1|TRBJ1-2|TRBV4-1
TGCGCCAGCAGCCAGCTAGAGACAGGGGAACGCGGCTACACCTTC
CASSQLETGERGYTF
>.|TRBD1|TRBJ1-5|TRBV6-5
TGTGCCAGCAGTTACTCGTACAGGGGGGGCAATCAGCCCCAGCATTTT
CASSYSYRGGNQPQHF
>.|.|TRBJ1-2|TRBV5-5
TGTGCCAGCAGCCCGGCTCTGGGACACCTGAACTATGGCTACACCTTC
CASSPALGHLNYGYTF
>.|TRBD2|TRBJ2-5|TRBV7-2
TGTGCCAGCAGCCGGGCTAGCGGGGGGCCCTACCAAGAGACCCAGTACTTC
CASSRASGGPYQETQYF
>.|TRBD1|TRBJ2-3|TRBV19
TGTGCCAGTAGTAACCCGGGACAGGGGATCTACACAGATACGCAGTATTTT
CASSNPGQGIYTDTQYF
>.|.|TRBJ1-2|TRBV4-1
TGCGCCAGCAGCCAATCCTCCGACTATGGCTACACCTTC
CASSQSSDYGYTF
>.|TRBD2|TRBJ2-3|TRBV10-1
TGCGCCAGCAGGCCTAGCGGTCGCACAGATACGCAGTATTTT
CASRPSGRTDTQYF
>.|TRBD2|TRBJ2-5|TRBV3-1/TRBV3-2
TGTGCCAGCAGCCAAGATACAGCGGGAGGTCGGGAGACCCAGTACTTC
CASSQDTAGGRETQYF
>.|.|TRBJ1-2|TRBV7-2
TGTGCCATCACCACGACGGGAGCTAACTATGGCTACACCTTC
CAITTTGANYGYTF
>.|.|TRBJ2-5|TRBV29-1
TGCAGCGTGCTGAGGGCCGGAGAGACCCAGTACTTC
CSVLRAGETQYF
>.|TRBD1|TRBJ1-1|TRBV6-5
TGTGCCAGCACCAGACAGGGATGGTCGAACACTGAAGCTTTCTTT
CASTRQGWSNTEAFF
>.|TRBD1|TRBJ2-5|TRBV30
TGTGCCTGTACAGGGGGAGGTGAGACCCAGTACTTC
CACTGGGETQYF
>.|TRBD1|TRBJ1-1|TRBV7-9
TGTGCCAGCAGCTTAGGCTCTGCAGGGGGCGAGGACACTGAAGCTTTCTTT
CASSLGSAGGEDTEAFF
>.|TRBD2|TRBJ2-7|TRBV5-4
TGTGCCAGCAGCCCGGCTGGGACTAGCGGAGTCTACGAGCAGTACTTC
CASSPAGTSGVYEQYF
>.|.|TRBJ1-5|TRBV19
TGTGCCAGTAGTATGGCAGGGTCGGGCAATCAGCCCCAGCATTTT
CASSMAGSGNQPQHF
>.|.|TRBJ2-1|TRBV20-1
TGCAGTGCTAGTGTCATCATAGCGGCACTCAACAATGAGCAGTTCTTC
CSASVIIAALNNEQFF
>.|TRBD1|TRBJ2-4|TRBV18
TGTGCCAGCTCCCCAACCCGGACAGGGAAAAACATTCAGTACTTC
CASSPTRTGKNIQYF
>.|TRBD1|TRBJ2-1|TRBV10-1
TGCGCCAGCAGTTATCTCCGGGACAGGGGGCTCGATGAGCAGTTCTTC
CASSYLRDRGLDEQFF
>.|TRBD2|TRBJ2-1|TRBV5-1
TGCGCCAGCAGCTTGGCTAGCGGGATCTCCTACAATGAGCAGTTCTTC
CASSLASGISYNEQFF
>.|TRBD1|TRBJ1-6|TRBV6-1
TGTGCCAGCAGTGAGGGACAGGGGACACCCCTCCACTTT
CASSEGQGTPLHF
>.|.|TRBJ1-1|TRBV6-5
TGTGCCAGCACCTTTGGCGAGGCGAACACTGAAGCTTTCTTT
CASTFGEANTEAFF
>.|.|TRBJ1-2|TRBV2
TGTGCCAGCAGTCCTTCCCAGGGAACGAACTATGGCTACACCTTC
CASSPSQGTNYGYTF
>.|TRBD1|TRBJ1-4|TRBV7-9
TGTGCCAGCAGCCTCCGACAGGGGCAGGGTGAAAAACTGTTTTTT
CASSLRQGQGEKLFF
>.|.|TRBJ2-7|TRBV2
TGTGCCAGCGCCCCAGAATACGAGCAGTACTTC
CASAPEYEQYF
>.|TRBD1|TRBJ1-1|TRBV2
TGTGCCAGCAGTACAGGGGTGACTGAAGCTTTCTTT
CASSTGVTEAFF
>.|TRBD1|TRBJ1-2|TRBV19
TGTGCCAGTAGTATAATGAGGCAGGGGGCACAGTCCACCTTC
CASSIMRQGAQSTF
>.|TRBD1|TRBJ2-7|TRBV6-5
TGTGCCAGCTACGCGACAGGGGCCTCCTACGAGCAGTACTTC
CASYATGASYEQYF
>.|.|TRBJ2-7|TRBV2
TGTGCCAGCAGGTACGGGCTCTCGAGGAGGGAGCAGTACTTC
CASRYGLSRREQYF
>.|.|TRBJ1-5|TRBV10-3
TGTGCCATCAGTGAGTCGTCCAATCCAGTCCAGGGATATCAGCCCCAGCATTTT
CAISESSNPVQGYQPQHF
>.|TRBD1|TRBJ2-7|TRBV25-1
TGTGCCAGCGAAACAGGGGAAGGCTACGAGCAGTACTTC
CASETGEGYEQYF
>.|TRBD2|TRBJ2-3|TRBV5-1
TGCGCCAGCAGCTTCGGGACTAGCGGACCAGATACGCAGTATTTT
CASSFGTSGPDTQYF
>many|TRBD2|TRBJ2-7|TRBV5-8
TGTGCCAGCAGCGGGACTAGCGGGAGGTACCTGCAGTACTTC
CASSGTSGRYLQYF
>.|.|TRBJ2-7|TRBV6-1
TGTGCCAGCAGTGACCCTGAACAGTTTCACGAGCAGTACTTC
CASSDPEQFHEQYF
>.|TRBD2|TRBJ2-7|TRBV6-2/TRBV6-3
TGTGCCAGCAGCCGCCGGGCCACGGGCCGAGGAGCGGGGGGCTGGAGCTCCTACGAGCAGTACTTC
CASSRRATGRGAGGWSSYEQYF
>.|TRBD1|TRBJ2-2|TRBV6-5
TGTGCCAGCAGATGGGACAGGAGAAACACCGGGGAGCTGTTTTTT
CASRWDRRNTGELFF